The 8 T cell receptor beta chains below all came from one sample that was sequenced in a study of CD8 T cells in ankylosing spondylitis. A single record per CDR3 protein comes from TCRdb applying MiXCR to the 5' RACE reads. The sample consists of about 160,000 distinct CDR3 sequences, around 43% of them appearing once. The sequencing input was synovial fluid, either unsorted or a sorted T cell fraction (not recorded which). These receptors were obtained from a male donor with ankylosing spondylitis.

The gene calls are TRBV11-1 and TRBJ1-2; 10 nucleotides match TRBD1. Germline-derived CDR1 and CDR2 are SGHAT and FQDESV (reference sequence). The CDR3 spans 18 residues. J was trimmed by 6 bases and V by 5 bases; bases with no gene match: 18. CDR3: CASSPPLNRDRGVDGYTF. The CDR3 DNA sequence: TGTGCCAGCAGCCCGCCACTCAACCGGGACAGGGGCGTCGATGGCTACACCTTC.

This chain connects TRBV29-1 to TRBJ2-1, with TRBD1 identical over 7 bases. The CDR3 is made up of 15 amino acids. Germline trimming cut 2 bases from V and 1 base from J; bases unmatched to any gene: 5. Per the germline V gene, CDR1 is SQVTM and CDR2 is ANQGSEA. CDR3 nucleotides: TGCAGCGTTGAATCGGGACAGCTATCCTACAATGAGCAGTTCTTC. Translating it yields CSVESGQLSYNEQFF.

The chain links TRBV12-3 or TRBV12-4 to TRBJ2-7; D uncertain. The germline V and J ends were trimmed by 5 bases and 2 bases, with 13 bases remaining between them. This CDR3 is built from 14 residues. CDR3 nucleotide sequence: TGTGCCAGCAGTCAGACGACTGCTACCTACGAGCAGTACTTC. Translating it yields CASSQTTATYEQYF.

This sequence joins TRBV7-6 and TRBJ2-7; D not resolved. Germline values: CDR1 SGHVS, CDR2 FNYEAQ. CDR3 length: 13 amino acids. V was pared by 5 bases and J by 5 bases, with 13 bases between. CDR3 coding DNA: TGTGCCAGCAGCCTAGGAGTAATCAACGAGCAGTACTTC. Amino acids: CASSLGVINEQYF.

The sample holds one count of this clonotype. The rearrangement joins TRBV20-1 to TRBJ2-7; 10 positions agree with TRBD2. Trimming at V came to 6 bases and at J to 2 bases, leaving 16 bases not matched to a gene. Germline CDR1 reads DFQATT; CDR2 reads SNEGSKA (reference sequence). The CDR3 runs to 17 residues. The CDR3 nucleotides read TGCAGTGCGATCCACTTCGAGAGGACTAGCGGACCCTACGAGCAGTACTTC. Translated: CSAIHFERTSGPYEQYF.

V gene TRBV29-1 combines with J gene TRBJ2-5, with 13 nucleotides matching TRBD2. This CDR3 is built from 17 residues. Germline trimming cut 2 bases from V and 5 bases from J; bases unmatched to any gene: 11. The germline CDR1 and CDR2 sequences are SQVTM and ANQGSEA. As DNA, the CDR3 is TGCAGCGTTGAACGGCCTACTAGCGGGGGGGCCTATGAGACCCAGTACTTC. Translation gives CSVERPTSGGAYETQYF.

This chain links TRBV29-1 with TRBJ2-7; 9 bases agree with TRBD1. The germline V gene has CDR1 SQVTM and CDR2 ANQGSEA. J gave up 1 base and V 8 bases, and 6 bases lay outside the gene matches. The CDR3 contains 13 residues. The CDR3 region has the DNA TGCAGCACCAGGACAGGGGAATCCTACGAGCAGTACTTC. This codes for CSTRTGESYEQYF.

The rearrangement uses TRBV3-1 and TRBJ1-1, with D unclear. Germline CDR1 LGHDT, CDR2 YNNKEL (reference sequence). The CDR3 runs to 21 residues. Between the trimmed V and J ends, which lost 1 base and 0 bases, there was a span of 27 bases. The CDR3 DNA reads as TGTGCCAGCAGCCAAGGACCGTTCGGAGGGAACGGGCTTACAATGAACACTGAAGCTTTCTTT. Protein: CASSQGPFGGNGLTMNTEAFF.